This TCR beta chain was documented in a study of blood T cells in healthy people across ages. Findings and limits, study-wide: Higher diversity, along with more naive CD4+ cells, distinguished long-lived donors from aged donors. Per million T cells, TCR beta diversity dropped about linearly as age rose. Conclusively comparing naive with antigen-experienced cells was impossible with unsorted PBMCs.

Worth noting for this clonotype: The antigen is unknown.

Healthy individuals of Caucasian origin from Russia, aged roughly 6 to 100, served as donors. With 4 bases removed from V and 2 bases from J, the gap between germline ends came to 13 bases. The CDR3 is made up of 15 amino acids. Germline CDR1 is LGHNA and CDR2 is YSLEER. Sample-barcoded 5' priming and a J-beta primer mix drove a second PCR of roughly 7 to 11 cycles. MiXCR was run by TCRdb on the 5' RACE reads, yielding one entry per CDR3 protein. The sample consists of 1,300,000 or so distinct CDR3 sequences, approximately 60% of them appearing once. Material: blood. The clonotype comes from a young man in good health. The chain links TRBV4-3 to TRBJ2-3, with a possible D match to TRBD2 (6 bases). CDR3 nucleotide sequence: TGCGCCAGCAGCCCCCTCGGGGGTGACACAGATACGCAGTATTTT. Translating gives CASSPLGGDTDTQYF.